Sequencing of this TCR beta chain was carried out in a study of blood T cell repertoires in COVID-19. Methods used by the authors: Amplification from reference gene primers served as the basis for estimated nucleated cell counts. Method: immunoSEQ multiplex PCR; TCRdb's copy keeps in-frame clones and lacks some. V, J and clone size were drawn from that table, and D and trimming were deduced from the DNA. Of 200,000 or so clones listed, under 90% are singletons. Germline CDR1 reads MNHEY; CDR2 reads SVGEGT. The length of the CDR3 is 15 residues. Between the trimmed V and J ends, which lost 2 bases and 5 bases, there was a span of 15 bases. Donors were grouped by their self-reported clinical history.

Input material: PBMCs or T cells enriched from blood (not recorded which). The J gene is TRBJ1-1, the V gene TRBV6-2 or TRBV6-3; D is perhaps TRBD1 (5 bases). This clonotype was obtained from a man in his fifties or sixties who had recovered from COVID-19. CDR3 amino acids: CASSYKPSSGTEAFF. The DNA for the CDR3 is TGTGCCAGCAGTTACAAGCCCAGTTCAGGGACTGAAGCTTTCTTT.